Each of the 32 T cell receptor beta chains below was sequenced from the same sample in a study of T cell responses to AZD1222 COVID-19 vaccine. The data were produced by immunoSEQ multiplex PCR, yet TCRdb's version contains in-frame clones alone and is incomplete. The table shows around 100,000 clones, with around 88% occurring only once. The sequenced sample was peripheral blood, obtained 28 days after the second AZD1222 dose. These TCRs come from an adult who received the AZD1222 COVID-19 vaccine.

This clone was counted a few times. The CDR3 DNA is TGTGCCAGCAGCCTTGGACTAGCGGGGAGGAATGAGCAGTTCTTC. Protein product: CASSLGLAGRNEQFF. V and J are TRBV5-8 and TRBJ2-1, with 12 bases lining up with TRBD2. There are 15 residues in the CDR3. Per germline, CDR1 SGHTS and CDR2 YDEGEE. The junction had 6 bases not matched to a gene; V was cut back by 4 bases and J by 7 bases.

The rearrangement uses TRBV4-3 and TRBJ1-2; D might be TRBD1 (6 bases). There are 13 residues in the CDR3. Trimming removed 3 bases from V and 5 bases from J, with 10 bases in between. The germline gives CDR1 LGHNA, CDR2 YSLEER. CDR3 residues: CASSQGTLYGYTF. CDR3 coding DNA: TGCGCCAGCAGCCAGGGGACACTTTATGGCTACACCTTC.

The chain combines TRBV3-1 (or the pseudogene TRBV3-2) with TRBJ1-2, with 8 bases lining up with TRBD1. CDR1 is LGHDT and CDR2 is YNNKEL in the germline V gene (reference sequence). The J segment lost 0 bases and the V segment lost 5 bases, leaving 2 bases of the junction unmatched. The CDR3 is 14 amino acids. CDR3 bases: TGTGCCAGCAGCTCGACAGGGGCTAACTATGGCTACACCTTC. Its translation: CASSSTGANYGYTF.

The V call is TRBV6-5, the J call TRBJ1-6; a weak D match, TRBD1 (6 bases). From germline, CDR1 is MNHEY and CDR2 SVGAGI. Trimming took 0 bases from V and 6 from J, leaving 9 bases between them. The CDR3 spans 15 residues. The CDR3 sequence is CASSYSIQGNSPLHF. The DNA of the CDR3 is TGTGCCAGCAGTTACTCGATACAGGGTAATTCACCCCTCCACTTT.

This chain links TRBV28 with TRBJ1-6; perhaps TRBD1 as D (6 bases). Trimming removed 6 bases at V and 7 bases at J, with 13 bases between. Germline V gene data show CDR1 as MDHEN and CDR2 as SYDVKM. The CDR3 has 14 amino acids. The chain's CDR3 is CASSSTGTNSPLHF. In DNA, the CDR3 is TGTGCCAGCAGCTCCACAGGGACGAATTCACCCCTCCACTTT.

This chain joins TRBV27 and TRBJ2-7; TRBD1 matches at 7 bases. This CDR3 is built from 13 residues. Germline-derived CDR1 and CDR2 are MNHEY and SMNVEV (reference sequence). The J segment lost 6 bases and the V segment lost 6 bases, leaving 8 bases of the junction unmatched. CDR3 sequence: CASRTDRESEQYF. The DNA for the CDR3 is TGTGCCAGCAGAACCGACAGGGAGTCCGAGCAGTACTTC.

The chain is built from TRBV9 and TRBJ2-5; perhaps TRBD2 as D (5 bases). CDR3 length: 14 amino acids. Germline assignment: CDR1 SGDLS and CDR2 YYNGEE. V lost 2 bases, J lost 1 base, and 9 bases lay in between. In nucleotides, the CDR3 is TGTGCCAGCAGCGTGAGGGAAGGCCAAGAGACCCAGTACTTC. This sequence encodes CASSVREGQETQYF.

The V call is TRBV6-4, the J call TRBJ1-1, with D possibly TRBD1 on 5 matching bases. The CDR3 consists of 14 residues. V was clipped by 6 bases and J by 8 bases, with 19 bases between them. Per the germline V gene, CDR1 is MRHNA and CDR2 is SNTAGT. For the CDR3, the DNA is TGTGCCAGCAGCAAAGGGGACCCTGCAGACGAAGCTTTCTTT. This gives the protein CASSKGDPADEAFF.

This chain uses TRBV2 with TRBJ2-6; D is uncertain. V was clipped by 4 bases and J by 3 bases, with 7 bases between them. Germline CDR1 reads SNHLY; CDR2 reads FYNNEI. The CDR3 length is 14 residues. The chain's CDR3 is CASSVGLGANVLTF. The CDR3 coding sequence is TGTGCCAGCAGTGTAGGCCTTGGGGCCAACGTCCTGACTTTC. Full variable domain (rest looked up from reference TRBV2 and TRBJ2-6): EPEVTQTPSHQVTQMGQEVILRCVPISNHLYFYWYRQILGQKVEFLVSFYNNEISEKSEIFDDQFSVERPDGSNFTLKIRSTKLEDSAMYFCASSVGLGANVLTFGAGSRLTVL.

The chain has TRBV5-1 and TRBJ2-7; the D is unclear. V lost 2 bases and J lost 5, with 17 bases in between. The CDR3 is 15 residues long. CDR1 is SGHRS, CDR2 YFSETQ, per germline. This CDR3 is CASSFPDLGSHEQYF. DNA of the CDR3: TGCGCCAGCAGCTTCCCGGATTTGGGTTCCCACGAGCAGTACTTC.

V is TRBV4-3 and J is TRBJ2-7, with D perhaps TRBD1 (6 bases). Germline CDR1 LGHNA, CDR2 YSLEER. Trimming cost V 0 bases and J 2 bases, with 8 bases left between them. This CDR3 contains 14 residues. CDR3 coding DNA: TGCGCCAGCAGCCAAGACAGGGGACCCTACGAGCAGTACTTC. This translates into CASSQDRGPYEQYF.

The J gene is TRBJ1-1, the V gene TRBV2; 9 bases are a match to TRBD1. The CDR3 loop spans 14 amino acids. The germline CDR1 and CDR2 sequences are SNHLY and FYNNEI. V shed 8 bases and J 5 bases; nucleotides not matched to a gene: 9. The CDR3: CASVDRGLRTEAFF. The CDR3 nucleotides read TGTGCCAGCGTGGACAGGGGTTTGCGGACTGAAGCTTTCTTT. Filled out from reference TRBV2 and TRBJ1-1, the complete variable domain reads EPEVTQTPSHQVTQMGQEVILRCVPISNHLYFYWYRQILGQKVEFLVSFYNNEISEKSEIFDDQFSVERPDGSNFTLKIRSTKLEDSAMYFCASVDRGLRTEAFFGQGTRLTVV.

The table lists this clone with a count of one. This rearrangement joins TRBV4-1 to TRBJ1-6, with D uncertain. The V gene lost 3 bases and the J gene lost 6 bases, with 12 bases spanning the gap. CDR3 length: 15 residues. Per germline, CDR1 MGHRA and CDR2 YSYEKL. In DNA form, the CDR3 reads TGCGCCAGCAGCCACCCCGCCGGGGTTAATTCACCCCTCCACTTT. Encoded protein: CASSHPAGVNSPLHF.

V is TRBV5-4 and J is TRBJ2-1; no firm D call. V was shortened by 4 bases and J by 8 bases, with 13 bases between the two germline ends. The germline V gene has CDR1 SGHNT and CDR2 YYREEE (reference sequence). This CDR3 is built from 13 residues. Here the CDR3 reads CASSLQSDYEQFF. For the CDR3, the DNA is TGTGCCAGCAGCCTCCAATCGGATTATGAGCAGTTCTTC.

The J gene is TRBJ2-3, the V gene TRBV5-1; 8 bases match TRBD2. The ends lost 0 bases at V and 5 bases at J; junction bases unmatched: 5. Germline V lookup: CDR1 SGHRS, CDR2 YFSETQ. CDR3 size: 15 residues. CDR3 in DNA: TGCGCCAGCAGCTTGGCGTTAGCGGGGATAGATACGCAGTATTTT. Translation: CASSLALAGIDTQYF.

The J gene is TRBJ2-2, the V gene TRBV5-1; 16 bases agree with TRBD2. Trimming at V came to 2 bases and at J to 1 base, leaving 8 bases not matched to a gene. The CDR3 sequence is 20 residues long. Germline V gene sequence: CDR1 SGHRS, CDR2 YFSETQ. Here the CDR3 DNA reads TGCGCCAGCAGCTTTTACCCCGGGACTAGCGGGGGGGAGAACACCGGGGAGCTGTTTTTT. Its translation is CASSFYPGTSGGENTGELFF.

The chain links TRBV19 to TRBJ1-2; possibly TRBD1 for D (5 bases). This CDR3 spans 12 amino acids. With 8 bases removed from V and 8 bases from J, the gap between germline ends came to 15 bases. Germline V gives CDR1 LNHDA, CDR2 SQIVND (reference sequence). The CDR3 loop is CASGDHKGGYTF. In nucleotides, the CDR3 is TGTGCCAGTGGGGACCACAAAGGCGGCTACACCTTC.

DNA for the CDR3: TGTGCCAGCAGCCAAACCGCAGGGGGCTCCTATAATTCACCCCTCCACTTT. Its translation is CASSQTAGGSYNSPLHF. The rearrangement joins TRBV7-9 to TRBJ1-6; 7 bases line up with TRBD1. Germline values: CDR1 SEHNR, CDR2 FQNEAQ (reference sequence). This CDR3 spans 17 amino acids. Trimming removed 5 bases from V and 0 bases from J; junction bases left unmatched: 7.

The chain employs TRBV27 and TRBJ1-2; TRBD1 aligns across 7 bases. CDR3 length equals 16 residues. The V and J ends lost 1 base and 8 bases, in that order; junction bases with no gene match: 13. Germline V gene data show CDR1 as MNHEY and CDR2 as SMNVEV (reference sequence). Here the CDR3 DNA reads TGTGCCAGCAGTTTATATGGGCAGGGGGAACTTTGGGGCTACACCTTC. This encodes CASSLYGQGELWGYTF.

This clone showed up just a few times. The rearrangement links TRBV4-2 to TRBJ2-3; 9 bases agree with TRBD2. V lost 5 bases and J lost 2; bases outside the gene matches: 5. The CDR3 covers 15 residues. Germline V gives CDR1 LGHNA, CDR2 YNFKEQ. CDR3 residues: CASSSGLATTDTQYF. The DNA for the CDR3 is TGTGCCAGCAGCTCCGGACTAGCGACCACAGATACGCAGTATTTT.

The chain has TRBV7-9 and TRBJ2-1; 11 bases map to TRBD1. Germline V gene lookup returns CDR1 SEHNR and CDR2 FQNEAQ (reference sequence). This CDR3 comprises 16 residues. V shed 5 bases, J shed 0 bases, and the junction held 3 bases outside the gene matches. The CDR3 loop reads CASSGGTGGSYNEQFF. The CDR3 bases are TGTGCCAGCAGCGGCGGGACAGGGGGCTCCTACAATGAGCAGTTCTTC.

The sample holds one count of this clone. This chain links TRBV11-2 with TRBJ2-3, with a weak D call TRBD2 (6 bases). Germline V gene data show CDR1 as SGHAT and CDR2 as FQNNGV. The CDR3 contains 14 residues. The ends were cut back, 5 bases at V and 7 bases at J, with 16 bases in the middle. Written as DNA, the CDR3 is TGTGCCAGCAGCCCCCCCAGTGGGGGGTATACGCAGTATTTT. Amino acid sequence: CASSPPSGGYTQYF.

This chain links TRBV11-3 with TRBJ1-2; a possible D gene is TRBD1 (6 bases). The V and J ends lost 0 bases and 2 bases respectively, with 22 bases between them. The CDR3 loop spans 19 amino acids. Germline V gene data show CDR1 as SGHNT and CDR2 as YENEEA. The CDR3 DNA sequence: TGTGCCAGCAGCTTAGATCTGGATCATCGCTCGGGACAAAACTATGGCTACACCTTC. Protein: CASSLDLDHRSGQNYGYTF.

CDR3 sequence: CASSYRGGEQFF. The CDR3, as DNA: TGTGCCAGCAGTTACCGCGGTGGTGAGCAGTTCTTC. V is TRBV6-5 and J is TRBJ2-1; unclear D gene. CDR1 is MNHEY, CDR2 SVGAGI, per germline. This CDR3 has 12 residues. The V gene lost 2 bases and the J gene lost 9 bases, with 8 bases spanning the gap.

This clone has just one count. The rearrangement links TRBV15 to TRBJ1-4; 7 bases are shared with TRBD1. Germline lookup yields CDR1 LNHNV and CDR2 YYDKDF (reference sequence). V was clipped by 3 bases and J by 8 bases; unmatched bases: 9. CDR3 length: 15 residues. The CDR3 DNA sequence: TGTGCCACCAGCAGTAAACAGGGGCTTCAAGAAAAACTGTTTTTT. Amino acids: CATSSKQGLQEKLFF.

This clone was seen a few times. The chain links TRBV3-1 (or the pseudogene TRBV3-2) to TRBJ2-5, with D perhaps matching TRBD1 or TRBD2 (5 bases each). The CDR3 consists of 13 residues. The germline V gene has CDR1 LGHDT and CDR2 YNNKEL (reference sequence). The germline V and J ends were trimmed by 5 bases and 4 bases, with 11 bases remaining between them. The CDR3, as DNA: TGTGCCAGCAGCTACGGGGCCGCAGAGACCCAGTACTTC. This sequence encodes CASSYGAAETQYF.

The chain employs TRBV9 and TRBJ2-3, with no clear D. V gave up 1 base and J gave up 1 base, with 7 bases separating them. The germline V gene encodes CDR1 SGDLS and CDR2 YYNGEE. CDR3 size: 14 residues. The CDR3, as DNA: TGTGCCAGCAGCGTAAAAACTGGCACAGATACGCAGTATTTT. This encodes CASSVKTGTDTQYF.

CDR3 sequence: CASSSSPTHGEQYF. CDR3 nucleotide sequence: TGTGCCAGCAGCTCCTCACCAACGCACGGCGAGCAGTACTTC. This chain links TRBV5-5 with TRBJ2-7; D is undetermined. Germline V lookup: CDR1 SGHKS, CDR2 YYEKEE (reference sequence). The V end was cut by 3 bases, the J end by 6 bases, with 16 bases between. The CDR3 loop spans 14 amino acids.

Only a few counts were recorded for this clone. The V gene is TRBV2, the J gene TRBJ1-5, with D uncertain. The germline V gene has CDR1 SNHLY and CDR2 FYNNEI. Trimming removed 2 bases from V and 0 bases from J, with 8 bases in between. The CDR3 totals 15 residues. In DNA form, the CDR3 reads TGTGCCAGCAGTGAATTAGTCTATAGCAATCAGCCCCAGCATTTT. It translates to CASSELVYSNQPQHF.

This clone showed up just once. V gene TRBV19 combines with J gene TRBJ2-2; D is unclear. Germline CDR1 is LNHDA and CDR2 is SQIVND (reference sequence). The CDR3 extends over 14 amino acids. V lost 5 bases to trimming and J lost 8 bases, with 15 bases between them. CDR3 in amino acids: CASSPISELGELFF. For the CDR3, the DNA is TGTGCCAGTAGTCCAATCAGCGAGCTTGGGGAGCTGTTTTTT.

This chain joins TRBV6-2 or TRBV6-3 and TRBJ1-1, with 8 bases lining up with TRBD1. The CDR3 length is 14 residues. Per the germline V gene, CDR1 is MNHEY and CDR2 is SVGEGT. V dropped 6 bases and J dropped 6; count of bases not matched to a gene: 9. Here the CDR3 reads CASSRTGWEPEAFF. CDR3 sequence (DNA): TGTGCCAGCAGCCGGACAGGGTGGGAGCCTGAAGCTTTCTTT.

This chain links TRBV10-3 with TRBJ2-1; 7 nucleotides line up with TRBD2. Germline values: CDR1 ENHRY, CDR2 SYGVKD. The CDR3 sequence is 15 residues long. The V and J ends lost 4 bases and 0 bases, in that order; junction bases with no gene match: 3. Here the CDR3 DNA reads TGTGCCATCAGTGGGAGCGGGGACTCCTACAATGAGCAGTTCTTC. Translated, it gives CAISGSGDSYNEQFF.